This T cell receptor (beta chain) stems from a study of blood T cell repertoires in COVID-19. Study as a whole: Both acute and convalescent COVID-19 samples were obtained from the United States, Italy and Spain. PBMCs, B-cell-depleted T cells, or T cells were the source of the cDNA or gDNA that made up the material.

The V gene's germline CDR1 is LNHDA and CDR2 SQIVND (reference sequence). V lost 7 bases to trimming and J lost 8 bases, with 12 bases between them. CDR3 size: 13 residues. In the source study's methods: Reference gene primer amplification gave nucleated cell count estimates. Sequencing was performed with immunoSEQ multiplex PCR; in TCRdb, only in-frame clones are kept and a portion is missing. V, J and clone size derive from that table, while D and trimming were established from the DNA sequence. The sample yields 90,000 to 120,000 clones, about nine tenths seen once. The sequence was obtained from a woman aged 25 to 45 with acute or convalescent COVID-19. Sequenced: peripheral blood. The V gene is TRBV19, the J gene TRBJ1-6; D remains unclear. CDR3 sequence: CASTGAVDSPLHF. The CDR3 bases are TGTGCCAGTACCGGTGCTGTGGATTCACCCCTCCACTTT.